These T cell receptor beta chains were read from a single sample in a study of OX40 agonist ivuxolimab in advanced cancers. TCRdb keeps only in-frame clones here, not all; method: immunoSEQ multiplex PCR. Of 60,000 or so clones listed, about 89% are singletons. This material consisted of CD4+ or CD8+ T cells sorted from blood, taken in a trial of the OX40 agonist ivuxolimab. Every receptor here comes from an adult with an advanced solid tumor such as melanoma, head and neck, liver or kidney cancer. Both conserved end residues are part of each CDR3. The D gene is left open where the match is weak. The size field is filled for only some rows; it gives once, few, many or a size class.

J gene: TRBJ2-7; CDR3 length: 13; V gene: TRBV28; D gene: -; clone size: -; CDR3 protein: CASSATGPYEQYF; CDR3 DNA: TGTGCCAGCAGTGCAACAGGGCCCTACGAGCAGTACTTC
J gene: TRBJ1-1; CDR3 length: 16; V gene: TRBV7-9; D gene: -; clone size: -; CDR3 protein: CASSLEGGARRTEAFF; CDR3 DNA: TGTGCCAGCAGCTTAGAGGGCGGGGCCCGAAGGACTGAAGCTTTCTTT
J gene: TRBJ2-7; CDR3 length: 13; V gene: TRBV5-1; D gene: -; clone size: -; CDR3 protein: CASSSWGAGEQYF; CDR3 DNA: TGCGCCAGCAGCTCTTGGGGAGCAGGCGAGCAGTACTTC
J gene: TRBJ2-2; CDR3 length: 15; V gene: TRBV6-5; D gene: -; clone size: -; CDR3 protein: CASSPGTKVAGELFF; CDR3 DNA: TGTGCCAGCAGCCCTGGGACCAAGGTGGCCGGGGAGCTGTTTTTT
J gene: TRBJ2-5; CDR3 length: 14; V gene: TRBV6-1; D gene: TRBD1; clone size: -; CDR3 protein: CASHLDRGKETQYF; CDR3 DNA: TGTGCCAGCCACCTGGACAGGGGTAAAGAGACCCAGTACTTC
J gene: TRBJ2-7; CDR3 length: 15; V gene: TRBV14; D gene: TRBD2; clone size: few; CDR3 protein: CASSPYSGGPYEQYF; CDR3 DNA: TGTGCCAGCAGCCCCTATAGCGGGGGGCCGTACGAGCAGTACTTC
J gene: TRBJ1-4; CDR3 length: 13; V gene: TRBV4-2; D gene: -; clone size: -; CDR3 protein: CASSQDRNEKLFF; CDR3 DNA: TGTGCCAGCAGCCAGGATCGTAATGAAAAACTGTTTTTT
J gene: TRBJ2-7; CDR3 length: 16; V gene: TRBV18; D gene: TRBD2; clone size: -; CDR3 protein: CASSATSGLASYEQYF; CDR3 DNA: TGTGCCAGCTCAGCCACAAGCGGACTAGCCTCCTACGAGCAGTACTTC
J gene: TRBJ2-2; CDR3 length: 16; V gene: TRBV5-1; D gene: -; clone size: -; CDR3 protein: CASRPMGASNTGELFF; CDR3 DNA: TGCGCCAGCAGGCCCATGGGAGCGTCAAACACCGGGGAGCTGTTTTTT
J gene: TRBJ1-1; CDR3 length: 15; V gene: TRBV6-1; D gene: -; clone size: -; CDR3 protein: CASSELTGGGVEAFF; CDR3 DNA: TGTGCCAGCAGTGAGCTGACAGGCGGAGGAGTCGAAGCTTTCTTT
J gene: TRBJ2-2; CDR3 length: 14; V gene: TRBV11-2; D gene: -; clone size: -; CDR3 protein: CASMGGPNTGELFF; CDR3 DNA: TGTGCCAGCATGGGCGGCCCGAACACCGGGGAGCTGTTTTTT
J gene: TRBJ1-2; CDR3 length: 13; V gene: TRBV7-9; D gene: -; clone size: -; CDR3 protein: CASTGPLGGGYTF; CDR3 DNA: TGTGCCAGCACCGGGCCCCTTGGTGGTGGCTACACCTTC
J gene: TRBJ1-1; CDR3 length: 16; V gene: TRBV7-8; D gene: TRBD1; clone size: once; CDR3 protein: CASSPLRGRGNTEAFF; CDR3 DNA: TGTGCCAGCAGCCCGCTCAGGGGGAGAGGGAACACTGAAGCTTTCTTT
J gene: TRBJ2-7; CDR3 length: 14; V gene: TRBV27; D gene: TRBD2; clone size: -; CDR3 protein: CASRDAGTSHEQYF; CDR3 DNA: TGTGCCAGCAGAGATGCCGGGACTAGCCACGAGCAGTACTTC
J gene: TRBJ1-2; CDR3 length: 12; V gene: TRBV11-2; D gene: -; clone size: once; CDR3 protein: CAGTGNKDGYTF; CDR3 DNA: TGTGCCGGGACCGGGAATAAAGATGGCTACACCTTC
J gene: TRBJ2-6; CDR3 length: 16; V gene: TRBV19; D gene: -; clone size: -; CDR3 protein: CATRPGGRTGANVLTF; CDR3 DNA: TGTGCCACCAGACCCGGGGGAAGAACTGGGGCCAACGTCCTGACTTTC